Each of the 12 T cell receptor beta chains below was sequenced from the same sample in a study of blood T cell repertoires in COVID-19. Clones were sequenced by immunoSEQ multiplex PCR, and TCRdb holds only the in-frame ones, with some missing. The table has 53,000 or so clones, 65% to 80% seen once; the top ten hold 3% to 4%. Material for sequencing was peripheral blood. Every receptor here comes from a man aged 55-75 years with acute or convalescent COVID-19.

The V gene is TRBV3-1 (or the pseudogene TRBV3-2), the J gene TRBJ2-7; maybe TRBD2 (5 bases). Trimming took off 2 bases at V and 5 bases at J, with 7 bases between the two ends. The CDR3 is 12 residues long. From germline, CDR1 is LGHDT and CDR2 YNNKEL (reference sequence). CDR3 DNA sequence: TGTGCCAGCAGCCAAACGCGGGACGAGCAGTACTTC. It translates to CASSQTRDEQYF.

This clone showed up just a few times. The chain uses TRBV9 and TRBJ2-1; 9 bases agree with TRBD2. This CDR3 comprises 16 residues. J was trimmed by 2 bases and V by 4 bases; bases with no gene match: 7. The germline gives CDR1 SGDLS, CDR2 YYNGEE. The CDR3 nucleotides read TGTGCCAGCAGCCAGAGAGCTAGCGGGACCTACAATGAGCAGTTCTTC. Translation gives CASSQRASGTYNEQFF.

The chain joins TRBV10-1 to TRBJ1-6, with 9 positions matching TRBD1. The CDR3 length is 14 residues. Germline V gene lookup returns CDR1 WNHNN and CDR2 SYGVQD (reference sequence). The ends lost 9 bases at V and 8 bases at J; junction bases unmatched: 8. Here the CDR3 DNA reads TGCGCCAGGGACAGGGGCCTATGGGATTCACCCCTCCACTTT. Translation: CARDRGLWDSPLHF.

The chain recombines TRBV28 with TRBJ1-5; TRBD1 is a possible D gene (5 bases). The germline V gene encodes CDR1 MDHEN and CDR2 SYDVKM. Trimming pared 5 bases from V and 4 bases from J, leaving 6 bases between. The CDR3 consists of 12 residues. The CDR3: CASSRQNQPQHF. The DNA of the CDR3 is TGTGCCAGCAGTCGACAGAATCAGCCCCAGCATTTT.

The rearrangement joins TRBV27 to TRBJ2-2, with D unresolved. Germline V CDR1 and CDR2: MNHEY, SMNVEV (reference sequence). V was shortened by 4 bases and J by 1 base, with 10 bases between the two germline ends. This CDR3 spans 15 amino acids. The CDR3 nucleotides are TGTGCCAGCAGTTCCCCCGAGCGGAACACCGGGGAGCTGTTTTTT. It yields the protein CASSSPERNTGELFF.

V usage is TRBV29-1 and J usage is TRBJ2-4; tentatively, D is TRBD2 (7 bases). The germline V and J ends were trimmed by 4 bases and 8 bases, with 12 bases remaining between them. CDR3 size: 12 residues. CDR1 is SQVTM and CDR2 is ANQGSEA in the germline V gene. CDR3 sequence (DNA): TGCAGCGTTGGTGGAGGGGGGGACATTCAGTACTTC. It codes for CSVGGGGDIQYF. Full variable domain (missing parts from reference TRBV29-1 and TRBJ2-4): SAVISQKPSRDICQRGTSLTIQCQVDSQVTMMFWYRQQPGQSLTLIATANQGSEATYESGFVIDKFPISRPNLTFSTLTVSNMSPEDSSIYLCSVGGGGDIQYFGAGTRLSVL.

This clone was counted between two and nine times. The chain recombines TRBV18 with TRBJ2-2; TRBD1 matches 7 bases. J lost 1 base, V lost 3 bases, and 5 bases had no gene match. This CDR3 contains 16 residues. The germline V gene has CDR1 KGHSH and CDR2 LQKENI. The CDR3 loop reads CASSPGQARNTGELFF. CDR3 coding DNA: TGTGCCAGCTCACCCGGACAGGCAAGGAACACCGGGGAGCTGTTTTTT.

In this sample, this clone turned up a few times. The gene calls are TRBV4-2 and TRBJ1-5, with 7 bases matching TRBD1. Germline-derived CDR1 and CDR2 are LGHNA and YNFKEQ. J was trimmed by 4 bases and V by 2 bases; bases with no gene match: 5. There are 15 residues in the CDR3. CDR3 sequence: CASSQIQGQNQPQHF. CDR3 bases: TGTGCCAGCAGCCAAATACAGGGACAGAATCAGCCCCAGCATTTT.

This rearrangement joins TRBV25-1 to TRBJ2-1, with no clear D. The ends were cut back, 3 bases at V and 8 bases at J, with 11 bases in the middle. CDR3 size: 13 residues. Germline V gene sequence: CDR1 MGHDK, CDR2 SYGVNS. The CDR3 DNA sequence: TGTGCCAGCAGTGACCGAGTTTTCGATGAGCAGTTCTTC. As protein: CASSDRVFDEQFF.

This clone has just a few counts. The chain links TRBV4-2 to TRBJ2-3, with 8 bases aligning to TRBD2. Germline CDR1 reads LGHNA; CDR2 reads YNFKEQ. CDR3 length: 16 residues. The ends lost 1 base at V and 0 bases at J; junction bases unmatched: 3. CDR3 nucleotides: TGTGCCAGCAGCCAAGTAGCGGGGCAGAGCACAGATACGCAGTATTTT. As protein: CASSQVAGQSTDTQYF.

Regarding this clone: Compared with germline, one end of the junction differs, possibly owing to a read error. The V gene is TRBV7-2, the J gene TRBJ1-4, with D hard to call. The CDR3 covers 12 residues. Looked up from germline, CDR1 is SGHTA and CDR2 is FQGNSA. The CDR3: CASSSSNEKLFF. For the CDR3, the DNA is TGTGCCAGCAGCTCCTCTAACGAAAAACTGTTTTTT.

The table lists this clone with a count of one. J is TRBJ1-5 and V is TRBV27, with TRBD1 matching over 7 bases. J lost 4 bases, V lost 3 bases, and 9 bases had no gene match. Per germline, CDR1 MNHEY and CDR2 SMNVEV (reference sequence). The CDR3 length is 16 residues. CDR3 nucleotide sequence: TGTGCCAGCAGTTTCGCGTCGGACAGGTTAAATCAGCCCCAGCATTTT. Translating gives CASSFASDRLNQPQHF.